This T cell receptor (beta chain) stems from a study of blood T cell repertoires in COVID-19. On the study more broadly: COVID-19 samples, acute and convalescent, were from the United States, Italy and Spain.

Seattle researchers signed up patients amid active infection and tracked them longitudinally. Original handling: Amplification of reference gene primers provided the estimated nucleated cell counts. Assay used: immunoSEQ multiplex PCR; TCRdb lists only in-frame clones, some missing. The V and J calls and clone size were taken over from that table, and D and trimming were inferred from the DNA. The profile covers 400,000 or so clones, with approximately 90% appearing a single time and around 1.5% taken by the ten largest. J gave up 3 bases and V 5 bases, and 9 bases lay outside the gene matches. Germline V CDR1 and CDR2: LNHDA, SQIVND (reference sequence). The CDR3 consists of 16 residues.

The sequenced sample consisted of peripheral blood. This clonotype originated in a woman between 40 and 55 years old with COVID-19, enrolled during active disease. This chain uses TRBV19 with TRBJ2-1; TRBD1 agrees at 8 bases. CDR3 sequence: CASSHPGQDFYNEQFF. CDR3 in DNA: TGTGCCAGTAGTCACCCGGGACAGGACTTCTACAATGAGCAGTTCTTC.